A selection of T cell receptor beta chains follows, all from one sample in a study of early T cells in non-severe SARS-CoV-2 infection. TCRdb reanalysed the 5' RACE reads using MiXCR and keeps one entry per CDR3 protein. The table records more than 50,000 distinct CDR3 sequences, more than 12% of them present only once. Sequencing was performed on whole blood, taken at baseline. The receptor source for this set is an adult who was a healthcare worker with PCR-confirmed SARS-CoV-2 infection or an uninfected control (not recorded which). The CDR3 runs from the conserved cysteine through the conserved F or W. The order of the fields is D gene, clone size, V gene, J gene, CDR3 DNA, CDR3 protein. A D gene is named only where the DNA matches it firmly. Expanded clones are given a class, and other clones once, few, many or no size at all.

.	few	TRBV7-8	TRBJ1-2	TGTGCCAGCAGCTCCCGGGACACCTCCTATGGCTACACCTTC	CASSSRDTSYGYTF
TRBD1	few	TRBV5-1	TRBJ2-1	TGCGCCAGCAGCTCACAGGGACAGCGCAATGAGCAGTTCTTC	CASSSQGQRNEQFF
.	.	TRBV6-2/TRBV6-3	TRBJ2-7	TGTGCCAGCAGTTTGGGGACGCCGGGCCACTCCTACGAGCAGTACTTC	CASSLGTPGHSYEQYF
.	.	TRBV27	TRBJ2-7	TGTGCCAGCAGTTTACGTCCGTCCTACGAGCAGTACTTC	CASSLRPSYEQYF
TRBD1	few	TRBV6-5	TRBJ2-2	TGTGCCAGCAGAGCACAGGGGTCCGGGGAGCTGTTTTTT	CASRAQGSGELFF
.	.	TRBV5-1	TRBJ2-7	TGCGCCAGCAGCTTGGACCTAACCTACGAGCAGTACTTC	CASSLDLTYEQYF
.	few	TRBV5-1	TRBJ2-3	TGCGCCAGCAGCTTCGACGGTCAGCCCCCAGATACGCAGTATTTT	CASSFDGQPPDTQYF
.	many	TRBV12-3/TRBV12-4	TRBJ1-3	TGTGCGATCGGGTCCCGCTCTGGAAACACCATATATTTT	CAIGSRSGNTIYF
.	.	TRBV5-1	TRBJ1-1	TGCGCCAGCAGCCTCGACCCGGAGACTGAAGCTTTCTTT	CASSLDPETEAFF
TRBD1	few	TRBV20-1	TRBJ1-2	TGCAGTGCTAGAGGGACAGGGGCTAACTATGGCTACACCTTC	CSARGTGANYGYTF
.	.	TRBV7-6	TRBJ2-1	TGTGCCAGCAGCCCGAGACCCGGTTCTAGCTCCTACAATGAGCAGTTCTTC	CASSPRPGSSSYNEQFF
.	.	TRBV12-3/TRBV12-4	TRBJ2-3	TGTGCCAGCAGTTTGAGATCCCAACGCACAGATACGCAGTATTTT	CASSLRSQRTDTQYF
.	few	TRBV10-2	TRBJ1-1	TGCGCCAGCAGCGCAGACTGGTTGAGCACTGAAGCTTTCTTT	CASSADWLSTEAFF
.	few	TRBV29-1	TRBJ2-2	TGCAGCGTGCGGACAGCCCAGAACACCGGGGAGCTGTTTTTT	CSVRTAQNTGELFF
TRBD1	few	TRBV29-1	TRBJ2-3	TGCAGCGCCGAAGGGGCCAGGGGGTTTGGAGATACGCAGTATTTT	CSAEGARGFGDTQYF
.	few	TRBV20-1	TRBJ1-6	TGCAGTGCTAGACCGGCGGGGTCCTATAATTCACCCCTCCACTTT	CSARPAGSYNSPLHF
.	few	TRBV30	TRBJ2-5	TGTGCCTGGAGTGTGTCGGGAGCCGGGGAGACCCAGTACTTC	CAWSVSGAGETQYF
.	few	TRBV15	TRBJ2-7	TGTGCCACCAGCAGAGATGAGTGGGACGGGGGACGTTACGAGCAGTACTTC	CATSRDEWDGGRYEQYF
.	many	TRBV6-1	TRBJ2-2	TGTGCCAGCAGTGAACAAAAGGGAATTAGGGGGGAGCTGTTTTTT	CASSEQKGIRGELFF
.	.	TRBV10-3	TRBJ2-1	TGTGCCATCAGTGACCGGGCGCCAAGCTCCTACAATGAGCAGTTCTTC	CAISDRAPSSYNEQFF
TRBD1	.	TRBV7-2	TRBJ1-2	TGTGCCAGCAGCCGGCCCCAGGACAGGGCTAACTATGGCTACACCTTC	CASSRPQDRANYGYTF
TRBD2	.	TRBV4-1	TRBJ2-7	TGCGCCAGCAGCCAAGGACTAGCGGGATCCCTTAACTACGAGCAGTACTTC	CASSQGLAGSLNYEQYF
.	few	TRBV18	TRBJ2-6	TGTGCCAGCGACCCCCGATCTGGGGCCAACGTCCTGACTTTC	CASDPRSGANVLTF
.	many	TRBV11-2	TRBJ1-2	TGTGCCAGCAGCTTAGGGGATTCTAACTATGGCTACACCTTC	CASSLGDSNYGYTF
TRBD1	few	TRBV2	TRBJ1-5	TGTGCCAGCAGGCTAAGGGACAGGCGTACGTTGCCCCAGCATTTT	CASRLRDRRTLPQHF
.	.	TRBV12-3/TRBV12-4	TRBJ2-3	TGTGCCAGCAGTTTAGGACCGAGCACAGATACGCAGTATTTT	CASSLGPSTDTQYF
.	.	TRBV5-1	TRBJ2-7	TGCGCCAGCAGTGAGGCAGGGACCCGCTCCTACGAGCAGTACTTC	CASSEAGTRSYEQYF
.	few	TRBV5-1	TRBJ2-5	TGCGCCAGCAGCCCCTCTAGCGCCCAAGAGACCCAGTACTTC	CASSPSSAQETQYF
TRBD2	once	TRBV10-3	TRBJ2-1	TGTGCCTCTCGCTCAGCGGGGGAGCAGTTCTTC	CASRSAGEQFF
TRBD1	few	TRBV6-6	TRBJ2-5	TGTGCCAGCAAGAACAGGGGGACGGAAGCCCAAGAGACCCAGTACTTC	CASKNRGTEAQETQYF